This T cell receptor (beta chain) was documented in a study of liver allograft versus peripheral blood T cells. The wider study: Transplanted livers and recipients' peripheral blood had their T cell receptor repertoires compared. Findings and limits, study-wide: Peripheral blood reportedly held T cell receptor repertoires that differed from those inside liver allografts.

Worth noting for this clonotype: Its antigen remains unknown.

TCRdb reprocessed the reads via MiXCR and lists one record per CDR3 protein. The sample has around 8,600 distinct CDR3 sequences, under 20% seen once. The CDR3 is 17 residues long. Trimming cost V 1 base and J 1 base, with 11 bases left between them. Germline V lookup: CDR1 LGHDT, CDR2 YNNKEL (reference sequence). The source of this sequence is a human patient who had a liver transplant. The graft donor may have contributed some T cells. This rearrangement joins TRBV3-1 to TRBJ2-6, with D perhaps matching TRBD1 (5 bases). The CDR3 sequence: CASSQVPAGSGANVLTF. CDR3 DNA sequence: TGTGCCAGCAGCCAAGTACCCGCAGGGTCTGGGGCCAACGTCCTGACTTTC.